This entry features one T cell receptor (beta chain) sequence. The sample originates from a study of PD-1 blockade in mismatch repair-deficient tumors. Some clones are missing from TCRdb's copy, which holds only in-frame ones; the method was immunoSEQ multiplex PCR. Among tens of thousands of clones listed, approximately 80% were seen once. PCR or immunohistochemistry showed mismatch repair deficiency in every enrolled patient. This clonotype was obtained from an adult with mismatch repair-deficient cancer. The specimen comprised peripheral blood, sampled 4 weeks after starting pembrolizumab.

This chain's CDR3 is CASSEGGAPGAYEQYF. CDR3 DNA sequence: TGTGCCAGCAGCGAAGGGGGGGCTCCAGGGGCCTACGAGCAGTACTTC. The chain recombines TRBV11-2 with TRBJ2-7; tentative D call: TRBD2 (7 bases). CDR1 and CDR2 (germline): SGHAT, FQNNGV. Trimming stripped 5 bases from V and 2 bases from J, with 19 bases between. The CDR3 runs 16 residues.